A selection of T cell receptor beta chains follows, all from one sample in a study of CD8+ T cells in alopecia areata. TCRdb's table, derived via immunoSEQ multiplex PCR, lists solely in-frame clones and lacks some. The data show 150,000 to 200,000 clones, over 55% seen once. This material consisted of CD4+ T cells sorted from blood, taken at week 0. The receptors come from a human donor with alopecia areata. Both conserved end residues are part of each CDR3. The D gene is left open where the match is weak. Rows may omit the clone size; those that give it use once, few, many or a size class.

V gene: TRBV7-2
clone size: .
J gene: TRBJ2-7
D gene: .
CDR3 protein: CASSLVDAYEQYF

V gene: TRBV27
clone size: .
J gene: TRBJ2-5
D gene: .
CDR3 protein: CASSKQGWQETQYF

V gene: TRBV5-1
clone size: few
J gene: TRBJ1-1
D gene: .
CDR3 protein: CASSWQSNTEAFF

V gene: TRBV30
clone size: .
J gene: TRBJ1-1
D gene: .
CDR3 protein: CASGRDTEAFF

V gene: TRBV18
clone size: .
J gene: TRBJ2-7
D gene: .
CDR3 protein: CASSPPVTRGSYEQYF

V gene: TRBV29-1
clone size: .
J gene: TRBJ2-3
D gene: TRBD1
CDR3 protein: CSASGQGGDTQYF

V gene: TRBV5-6
clone size: .
J gene: TRBJ1-1
D gene: .
CDR3 protein: CASRTGGSMNTEAFF

V gene: TRBV18
clone size: few
J gene: TRBJ1-2
D gene: TRBD1
CDR3 protein: CASSSGDSLYGYTF

V gene: TRBV15
clone size: .
J gene: TRBJ1-1
D gene: .
CDR3 protein: CATSRDQVGSTEAFF

V gene: TRBV30
clone size: .
J gene: TRBJ2-1
D gene: TRBD2
CDR3 protein: CAWSGPGTRMMGQFF

V gene: TRBV20-1
clone size: .
J gene: TRBJ2-3
D gene: .
CDR3 protein: CSANSPDTQYF

V gene: TRBV30
clone size: once
J gene: TRBJ1-1
D gene: .
CDR3 protein: CAWSVLGEAFF